The 16 T cell receptor beta chains presented below share a single source sample, sequenced in a study of shared clonotypes between healthy human individuals. Profiling relied on immunoSEQ multiplex PCR, and the TCRdb table lists in-frame clones only, not all of them. The data show about 2.1 million clones, roughly 93% seen once. Positive CCR7 selection of CD45RO-negative cells yielded the naive CD8 cells, and terminally differentiated effector memory CD45RA+ cells were excluded. The specimen sequenced was naive CD8+ T cells from PBMCs. Every receptor here comes from a man aged 18 to 29 in good health. Some clones in this sample may be carry-over from other donors' samples.

The gene calls are TRBV7-9 and TRBJ1-4; TRBD1 agrees at 8 bases. CDR3 length: 15 residues. Germline V lookup: CDR1 SEHNR, CDR2 FQNEAQ (reference sequence). The junction had 10 bases not matched to a gene; V was cut back by 5 bases and J by 8 bases. The chain's CDR3 is CASSPPTGAREKLFF. The CDR3 DNA reads as TGTGCCAGCAGCCCTCCGACAGGGGCTAGGGAAAAACTGTTTTTT.

The rearrangement links TRBV9 to TRBJ2-2, with D possibly being TRBD2 (6 bases). Trimming left V 2 bases short and J 4 bases short, with 12 bases between. CDR3 length equals 15 residues. Germline lookup yields CDR1 SGDLS and CDR2 YYNGEE. This chain's CDR3 is CASSVGSWGTGELFF. The CDR3 bases are TGTGCCAGCAGCGTCGGGAGTTGGGGCACCGGGGAGCTGTTTTTT.

This chain joins TRBV28 and TRBJ1-1, with TRBD1 identical over 7 bases. Germline V CDR1 and CDR2: MDHEN, SYDVKM. Trimming took 6 bases from V and 1 from J; bases not matched to a gene: 8. The CDR3 spans 15 residues. CDR3 DNA sequence: TGTGCCAGCAGCCCCATCGACAGGGAGAACACTGAAGCTTTCTTT. Translation gives CASSPIDRENTEAFF.

The chain joins TRBV19 to TRBJ1-1; D is uncertain. The V end lost 1 base, the J end lost 6 bases, and 15 bases lay between the germline ends. The V gene's germline CDR1 is LNHDA and CDR2 SQIVND (reference sequence). This CDR3 has 15 amino acids. CDR3 nucleotide sequence: TGTGCCAGTAGTATAGCTTGGGATTTAGGCGCTGAAGCTTTCTTT. Protein: CASSIAWDLGAEAFF.

The rearrangement joins TRBV9 to TRBJ2-1; no firm D call. Germline V gene lookup returns CDR1 SGDLS and CDR2 YYNGEE. This CDR3 has 15 residues. V was clipped by 4 bases and J by 7 bases, with 18 bases between them. The CDR3 DNA reads as TGTGCCAGCAGCCATACGCGAGGAGCTGGGAATGAGCAGTTCTTC. It is translated as CASSHTRGAGNEQFF.

The rearrangement uses TRBV7-9 and TRBJ2-7; 7 nucleotides align to TRBD1. Germline V gene sequence: CDR1 SEHNR, CDR2 FQNEAQ (reference sequence). With V trimmed by 5 bases and J by 4 bases, 14 bases remained unmatched. This CDR3 region has 16 residues. The CDR3 protein is CASSPPLTGEGYEQYF. The CDR3 region has the DNA TGTGCCAGCAGCCCCCCCTTAACAGGGGAAGGGTACGAGCAGTACTTC.

The chain carries TRBV7-3 and TRBJ2-7; possible D gene TRBD2, 6 bases. V dropped 5 bases and J dropped 3 bases, with 14 bases sitting between them. Germline V lookup: CDR1 SGHTA, CDR2 FQGTGA. The CDR3 contains 14 residues. For the CDR3, the DNA is TGTGCCAGCAGCCCCCGGGGGAAGGGCTACGAGCAGTACTTC. Translated: CASSPRGKGYEQYF.

This sequence joins TRBV11-1 and TRBJ2-2; D is undetermined. CDR1 SGHAT and CDR2 FQDESV come from the germline V gene (reference sequence). Trimming took off 7 bases at V and 7 bases at J, with 10 bases between the two ends. There are 12 residues in the CDR3. In DNA form, the CDR3 reads TGTGCCAGCACCTATAGTGTCGGGGAGCTGTTTTTT. Translated: CASTYSVGELFF.

In nucleotides, the CDR3 is TGTGCCAGCAGCTTAGGAGCTAGCGGGAGAATTTCGGATACGCAGTATTTT. This codes for CASSLGASGRISDTQYF. The chain joins TRBV7-2 to TRBJ2-3; 10 bases agree with TRBD2. Trimming at V came to 1 base and at J to 6 bases, leaving 10 bases not matched to a gene. The CDR3 has 17 residues. Germline CDR1 SGHTA, CDR2 FQGNSA.

The rearrangement uses TRBV23-1 and TRBJ2-3; no definite D call. TRBV23-1 is assigned to the ORF class and has an uncertain function. Deletions cut 7 bases from V and 6 bases from J, with 11 bases between. The CDR3 length is 12 residues. CDR3 in DNA: TGCGCCAGCATTCTGGACGAGGATACGCAGTATTTT. Amino acids: CASILDEDTQYF.

The chain combines TRBV7-9 with TRBJ2-3, with a tentative D call TRBD2 (6 bases). The CDR3 extends over 14 amino acids. Trimming took 8 bases from V and 4 from J, leaving 16 bases between them. Germline V lookup: CDR1 SEHNR, CDR2 FQNEAQ (reference sequence). The CDR3 is CASGLAYFADTQYF. The CDR3 DNA is TGTGCCAGCGGCCTAGCGTATTTTGCAGATACGCAGTATTTT.

This sequence joins TRBV6-5 and TRBJ2-7; the D call may be TRBD1 or TRBD2 (6 bases each). CDR3 length: 16 amino acids. Germline loops: CDR1 MNHEY, CDR2 SVGAGI. Trimming removed 0 bases from V and 4 bases from J, with 16 bases in between. In DNA form, the CDR3 reads TGTGCCAGCAGTTACTCGAGTTCGGGGGCGTCTTACGAGCAGTACTTC. Protein: CASSYSSSGASYEQYF.

The chain recombines TRBV29-1 with TRBJ2-1; the D is unclear. Trimming left V 5 bases short and J 6 bases short, with 11 bases between. Germline CDR1 and CDR2: SQVTM and ANQGSEA. This CDR3 is built from 12 residues. The CDR3 DNA reads as TGCAGCGTTAACTGGCGGTCCAATGAGCAGTTCTTC. This sequence encodes CSVNWRSNEQFF.

The chain is built from TRBV27 and TRBJ2-7, with 7 bases lining up with TRBD1. The CDR3 sequence is 15 residues long. CDR1 and CDR2 (germline): MNHEY, SMNVEV (reference sequence). V dropped 4 bases and J dropped 3; count of bases not matched to a gene: 9. This CDR3 reads CASSSGGQSRYEQYF. CDR3 bases: TGTGCCAGCAGTTCAGGGGGACAGAGTCGCTACGAGCAGTACTTC.

The genes are TRBV7-2 and TRBJ2-1; D gene unclear. Germline values: CDR1 SGHTA, CDR2 FQGNSA. V was shortened by 0 bases and J by 0 bases, with 12 bases between the two germline ends. This CDR3 spans 17 amino acids. CDR3 sequence reads: CASSLAAGPSSYNEQFF. CDR3 coding DNA: TGTGCCAGCAGCTTAGCTGCCGGCCCAAGCTCCTACAATGAGCAGTTCTTC.

The chain joins TRBV7-9 to TRBJ1-4, with a possible D match to TRBD1 (5 bases). With 6 bases removed from V and 6 bases from J, the gap between germline ends came to 14 bases. CDR1 SEHNR and CDR2 FQNEAQ come from the germline V gene (reference sequence). CDR3 length: 14 amino acids. CDR3 coding DNA: TGTGCCAGCAGTCGGGGCATTGAAGATGAAAAACTGTTTTTT. Translating gives CASSRGIEDEKLFF. The complete variable domain, with remaining parts taken from reference TRBV7-9 and TRBJ1-4, reads DTGVSQNPRHKITKRGQNVTFRCDPISEHNRLYWYRQTLGQGPEFLTYFQNEAQLEKSRLLSDRFSAERPKGSFSTLEIQRTEQGDSAMYLCASSRGIEDEKLFFGSGTQLSVL.